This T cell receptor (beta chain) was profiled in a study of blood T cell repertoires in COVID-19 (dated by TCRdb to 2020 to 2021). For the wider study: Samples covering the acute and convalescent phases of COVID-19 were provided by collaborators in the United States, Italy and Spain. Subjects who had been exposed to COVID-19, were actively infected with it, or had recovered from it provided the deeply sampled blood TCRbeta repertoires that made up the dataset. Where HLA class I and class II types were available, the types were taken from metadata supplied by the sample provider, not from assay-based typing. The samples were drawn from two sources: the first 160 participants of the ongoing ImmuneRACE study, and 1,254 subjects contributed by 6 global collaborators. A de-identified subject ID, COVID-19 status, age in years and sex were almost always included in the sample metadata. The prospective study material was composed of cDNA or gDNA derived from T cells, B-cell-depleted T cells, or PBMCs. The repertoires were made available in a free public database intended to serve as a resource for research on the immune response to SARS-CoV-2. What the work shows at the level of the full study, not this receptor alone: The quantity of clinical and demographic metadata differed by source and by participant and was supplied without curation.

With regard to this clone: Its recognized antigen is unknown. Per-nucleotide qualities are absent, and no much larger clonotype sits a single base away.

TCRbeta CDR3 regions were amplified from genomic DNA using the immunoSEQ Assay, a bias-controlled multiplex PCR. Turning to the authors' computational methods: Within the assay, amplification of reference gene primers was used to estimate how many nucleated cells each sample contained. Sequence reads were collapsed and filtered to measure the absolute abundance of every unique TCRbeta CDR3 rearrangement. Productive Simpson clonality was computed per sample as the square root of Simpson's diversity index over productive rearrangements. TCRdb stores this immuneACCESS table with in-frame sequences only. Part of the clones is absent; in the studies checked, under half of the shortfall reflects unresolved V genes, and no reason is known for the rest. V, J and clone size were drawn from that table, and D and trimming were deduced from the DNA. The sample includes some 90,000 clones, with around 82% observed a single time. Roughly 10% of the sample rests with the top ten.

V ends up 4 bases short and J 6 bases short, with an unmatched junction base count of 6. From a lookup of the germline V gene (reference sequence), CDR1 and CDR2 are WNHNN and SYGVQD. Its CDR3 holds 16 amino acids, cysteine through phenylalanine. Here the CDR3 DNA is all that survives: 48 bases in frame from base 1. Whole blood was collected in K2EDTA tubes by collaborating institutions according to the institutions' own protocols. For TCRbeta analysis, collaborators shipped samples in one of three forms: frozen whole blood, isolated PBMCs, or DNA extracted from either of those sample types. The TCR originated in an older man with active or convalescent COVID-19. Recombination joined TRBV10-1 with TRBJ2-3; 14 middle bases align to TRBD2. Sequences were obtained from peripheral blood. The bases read TGCGCCAGCAGTGCAAGACTAGCGGGGGGGCCCGATACGCAGTATTTT. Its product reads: CASSARLAGGPDTQYF.